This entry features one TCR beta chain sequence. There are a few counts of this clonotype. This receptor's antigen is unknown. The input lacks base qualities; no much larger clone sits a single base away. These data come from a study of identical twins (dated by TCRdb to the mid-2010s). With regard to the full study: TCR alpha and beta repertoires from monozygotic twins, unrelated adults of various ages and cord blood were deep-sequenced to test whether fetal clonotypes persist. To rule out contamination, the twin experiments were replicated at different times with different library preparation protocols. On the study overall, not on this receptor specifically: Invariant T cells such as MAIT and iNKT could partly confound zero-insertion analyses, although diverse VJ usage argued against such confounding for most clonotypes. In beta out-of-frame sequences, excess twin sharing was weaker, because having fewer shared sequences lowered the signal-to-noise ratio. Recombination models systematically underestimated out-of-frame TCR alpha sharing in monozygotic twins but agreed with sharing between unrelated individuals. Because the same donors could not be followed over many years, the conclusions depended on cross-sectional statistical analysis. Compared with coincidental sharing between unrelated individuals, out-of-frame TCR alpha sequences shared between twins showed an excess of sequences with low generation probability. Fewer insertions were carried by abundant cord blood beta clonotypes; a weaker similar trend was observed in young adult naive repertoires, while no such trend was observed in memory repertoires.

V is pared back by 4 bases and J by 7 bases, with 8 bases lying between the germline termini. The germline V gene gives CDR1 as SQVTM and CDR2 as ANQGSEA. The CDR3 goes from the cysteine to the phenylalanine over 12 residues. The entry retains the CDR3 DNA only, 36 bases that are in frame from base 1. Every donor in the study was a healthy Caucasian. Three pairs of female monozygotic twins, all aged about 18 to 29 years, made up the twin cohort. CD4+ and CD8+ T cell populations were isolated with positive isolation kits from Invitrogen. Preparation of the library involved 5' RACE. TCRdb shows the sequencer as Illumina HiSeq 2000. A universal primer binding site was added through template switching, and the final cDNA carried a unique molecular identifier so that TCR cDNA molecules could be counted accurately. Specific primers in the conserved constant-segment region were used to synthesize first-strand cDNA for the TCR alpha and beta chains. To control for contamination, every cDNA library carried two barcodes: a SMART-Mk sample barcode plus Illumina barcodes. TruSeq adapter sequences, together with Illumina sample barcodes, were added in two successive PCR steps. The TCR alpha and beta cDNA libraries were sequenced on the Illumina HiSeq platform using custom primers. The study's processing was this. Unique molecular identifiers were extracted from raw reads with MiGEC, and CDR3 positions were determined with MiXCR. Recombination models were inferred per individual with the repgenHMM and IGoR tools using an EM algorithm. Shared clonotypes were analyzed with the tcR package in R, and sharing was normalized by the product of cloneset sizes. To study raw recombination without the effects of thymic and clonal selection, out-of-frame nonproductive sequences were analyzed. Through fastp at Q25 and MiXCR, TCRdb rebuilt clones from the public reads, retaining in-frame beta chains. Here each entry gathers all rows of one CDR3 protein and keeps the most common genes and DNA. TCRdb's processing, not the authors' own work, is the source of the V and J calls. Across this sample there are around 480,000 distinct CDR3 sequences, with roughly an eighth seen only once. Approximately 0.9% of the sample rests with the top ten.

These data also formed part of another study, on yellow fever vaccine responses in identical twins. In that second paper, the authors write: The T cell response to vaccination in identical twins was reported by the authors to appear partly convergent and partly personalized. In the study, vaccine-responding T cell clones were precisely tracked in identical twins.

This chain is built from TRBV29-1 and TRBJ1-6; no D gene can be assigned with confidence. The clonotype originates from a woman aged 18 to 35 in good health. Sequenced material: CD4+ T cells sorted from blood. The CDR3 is CSVAEGNSPLHF. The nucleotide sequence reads TGCAGCGTTGCGGAAGGAAATTCACCCCTCCACTTT.